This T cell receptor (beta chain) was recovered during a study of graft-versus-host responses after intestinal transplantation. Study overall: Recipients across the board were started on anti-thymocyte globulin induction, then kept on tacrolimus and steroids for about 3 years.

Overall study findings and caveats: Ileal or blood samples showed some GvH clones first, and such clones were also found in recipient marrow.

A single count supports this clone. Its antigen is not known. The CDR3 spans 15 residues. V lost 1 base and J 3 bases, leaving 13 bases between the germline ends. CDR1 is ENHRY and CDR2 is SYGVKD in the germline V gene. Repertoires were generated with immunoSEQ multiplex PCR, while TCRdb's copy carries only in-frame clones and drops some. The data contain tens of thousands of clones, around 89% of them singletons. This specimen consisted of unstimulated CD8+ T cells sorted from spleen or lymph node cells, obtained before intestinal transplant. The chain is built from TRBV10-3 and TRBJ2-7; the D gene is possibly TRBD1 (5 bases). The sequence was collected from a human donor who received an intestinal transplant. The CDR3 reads CAISEWGDRFYEQYF. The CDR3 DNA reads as TGTGCCATCAGTGAGTGGGGCGACAGATTCTACGAGCAGTACTTC.